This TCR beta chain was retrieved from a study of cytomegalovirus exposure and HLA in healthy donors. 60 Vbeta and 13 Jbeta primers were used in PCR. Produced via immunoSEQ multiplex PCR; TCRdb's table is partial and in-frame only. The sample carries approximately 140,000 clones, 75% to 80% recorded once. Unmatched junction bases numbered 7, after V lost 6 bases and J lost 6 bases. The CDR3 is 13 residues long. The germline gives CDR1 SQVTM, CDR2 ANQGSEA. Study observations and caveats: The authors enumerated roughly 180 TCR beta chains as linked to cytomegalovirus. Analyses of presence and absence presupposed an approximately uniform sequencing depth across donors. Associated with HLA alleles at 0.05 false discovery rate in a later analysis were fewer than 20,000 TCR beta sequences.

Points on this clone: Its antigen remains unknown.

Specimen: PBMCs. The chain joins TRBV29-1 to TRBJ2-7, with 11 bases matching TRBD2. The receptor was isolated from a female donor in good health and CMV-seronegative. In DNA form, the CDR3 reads TGCAGCGTGGCGGGACTAGCGGTGTTCGAGCAGTACTTC. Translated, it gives CSVAGLAVFEQYF.